These 8 T cell receptor beta chains came from one sample sequenced in a study of CD8 T cells in ankylosing spondylitis. Study observations and caveats: Ankylosing spondylitis blood appeared to be characterized by a TCR beta motif of several highly homologous variants.

TCRdb analysed the 5' RACE reads with MiXCR anew, one entry per CDR3 protein. The sample contains approximately 400,000 distinct CDR3 sequences, about 25% of which appear only once. Their antigens are not known. Sample: blood, either unsorted or a sorted T cell fraction (not recorded which). The receptors come from a male donor with ankylosing spondylitis.

This clonotype has at least ten counts. V gene TRBV12-3 or TRBV12-4 combines with J gene TRBJ1-1, with TRBD1 matching over 8 bases. With V trimmed by 6 bases and J by 5 bases, 8 bases remained unmatched. The CDR3 spans 14 residues. The CDR3 spells CASRRTGLGTEAFF. The CDR3, as DNA: TGTGCCAGCAGGCGGACAGGGTTGGGTACTGAAGCTTTCTTT.

This clonotype was seen repeatedly, ten times or more. The genes are TRBV12-3 or TRBV12-4 and TRBJ1-1; D not resolved. With 8 bases removed from V and 2 bases from J, the gap between germline ends came to 12 bases. The CDR3 runs to 13 residues. In nucleotides, the CDR3 is TGTGCCAGCTCGACGGGGAGAAACACTGAAGCTTTCTTT. It specifies CASSTGRNTEAFF.

This clonotype has just a few counts. The V gene is TRBV28, the J gene TRBJ2-3; TRBD2 matches at 12 bases. This CDR3 region has 16 residues. The V gene end was trimmed by 5 bases and the J gene end by 3 bases; junction bases not matched to a gene: 6. The germline gives CDR1 MDHEN, CDR2 SYDVKM. This CDR3 is CASSLAGGGRTDTQYF. The CDR3 DNA follows: TGTGCCAGCAGTCTAGCGGGAGGGGGCCGAACAGATACGCAGTATTTT.

This clonotype was seen only a few times. The V call is TRBV5-1, the J call TRBJ1-1; a weak D match, TRBD1 (5 bases). Trimming stripped 6 bases from V and 0 bases from J, with 9 bases between. This CDR3 has 13 amino acids. Germline assignment: CDR1 SGHRS and CDR2 YFSETQ. CDR3 protein: CASTDSLNTEAFF. CDR3 DNA sequence: TGCGCCAGCACCGACAGCCTGAACACTGAAGCTTTCTTT.

This chain uses TRBV7-2 with TRBJ2-7; 8 nucleotides align to TRBD2. The CDR3 runs to 16 residues. Germline V lookup: CDR1 SGHTA, CDR2 FQGNSA. Trimming cost V 4 bases and J 5 bases; bases outside gene matches: 13. This chain's CDR3 is CASSSRLSGTLDEQYF. The CDR3 DNA sequence: TGTGCCAGCAGCTCCAGGCTTAGCGGGACTTTAGACGAGCAGTACTTC.

This clonotype came up once. The chain uses TRBV12-3 or TRBV12-4 and TRBJ2-3; D is ambiguous. The V end was cut by 2 bases, the J end by 11 bases, with 14 bases between. The CDR3 sequence is 13 residues long. The chain's CDR3 is CASSLLALSVQYF. The CDR3 nucleotides read TGTGCCAGCAGTTTATTGGCCCTCTCTGTGCAGTATTTT.

This clonotype came up many times. The chain has TRBV7-8 and TRBJ1-1; no clear D. This CDR3 contains 13 residues. Looked up from germline, CDR1 is SGHVS and CDR2 is FQNEAQ. Trimming pared 8 bases from V and 2 bases from J, leaving 12 bases between. CDR3 nucleotides: TGTGCCAGCGTCTCGACGGTAAACACTGAAGCTTTCTTT. It yields the protein CASVSTVNTEAFF.

CDR3 loop: CSASPEPSTDTQYF. CDR3 sequence (DNA): TGCAGTGCCAGCCCCGAACCCTCCACAGATACGCAGTATTTT. The chain combines TRBV20-1 with TRBJ2-3; D unclear. CDR1 and CDR2 from the germline V gene are DFQATT and SNEGSKA (reference sequence). Trimming took 6 bases from V and 2 from J, leaving 15 bases between them. This CDR3 has 14 amino acids.